Below, 10 T cell receptor beta chains from the same sample are listed, as sequenced in a study of shared clonotypes between healthy human individuals. The table came from immunoSEQ multiplex PCR; TCRdb's copy has only in-frame clones and leaves some out. The data contain a few hundred thousand clones, around 87% of them singletons. Sequences were obtained from memory CD8+ T cells sorted from blood. Subset specified: CD45RO+ cells pooled with CCR7-negative TemRA cells. These receptors all come from a young man in good health.

This chain joins TRBV5-6 and TRBJ2-2; 8 bases map to TRBD2. The germline V gene has CDR1 SGHDT and CDR2 YYEEEE. Germline trimming cut 4 bases from V and 6 bases from J; bases unmatched to any gene: 5. CDR3 length: 14 residues. The CDR3 nucleotides read TGTGCCAGCAGCCTGGGACTAGTAGCCGGGGAGCTGTTTTTT. Protein: CASSLGLVAGELFF.

The chain has TRBV28 and TRBJ2-1, with D possibly matching TRBD2 (5 bases). The germline CDR1 and CDR2 sequences are MDHEN and SYDVKM. The CDR3 runs to 15 residues. Trimming left V 2 bases short and J 4 bases short, with 12 bases between. The CDR3 protein is CASSLRTSPYNEQFF. The CDR3 DNA follows: TGTGCCAGCAGTTTAAGGACTTCACCGTACAATGAGCAGTTCTTC.

This clone was detected ten times or more. This chain uses TRBV14 with TRBJ2-1; 9 bases align to TRBD1. Germline trimming cut 4 bases from V and 10 bases from J; bases unmatched to any gene: 11. Per the germline V gene, CDR1 is SGHDN and CDR2 is FVKESK. The length of the CDR3 is 15 residues. CDR3 loop: CASSRTPGQGFEQFF. The CDR3 region has the DNA TGTGCCAGCAGCCGCACCCCGGGACAGGGTTTCGAGCAGTTCTTC. Variable domain in full (rest from reference TRBV14 and TRBJ2-1): EAGVTQFPSHSVIEKGQTVTLRCDPISGHDNLYWYRRVMGKEIKFLLHFVKESKQDESGMPNNRFLAERTGGTYSTLKVQPAELEDSGVYFCASSRTPGQGFEQFFGPGTRLTVL.

The chain carries TRBV27 and TRBJ1-5; tentatively, D is TRBD1 (5 bases). The CDR3 totals 15 residues. Trimming removed 4 bases from V and 9 bases from J, with 19 bases in between. Germline V lookup: CDR1 MNHEY, CDR2 SMNVEV (reference sequence). The CDR3, as DNA: TGTGCCAGCAGTTACCTCGGGACGGACCTGTGGCCCCAGCATTTT. Translation: CASSYLGTDLWPQHF.

This rearrangement joins TRBV7-9 to TRBJ2-1; D is uncertain. Between the trimmed V and J ends, which lost 5 bases and 7 bases, there was a span of 9 bases. Germline CDR1 SEHNR, CDR2 FQNEAQ (reference sequence). The CDR3 has 12 residues. In DNA, the CDR3 is TGTGCCAGCAGCCCCGGTCGGAATGAGCAGTTCTTC. Protein: CASSPGRNEQFF. Supplemented by reference TRBV7-9 and TRBJ2-1, the full variable domain reads DTGVSQNPRHKITKRGQNVTFRCDPISEHNRLYWYRQTLGQGPEFLTYFQNEAQLEKSRLLSDRFSAERPKGSFSTLEIQRTEQGDSAMYLCASSPGRNEQFFGPGTRLTVL.

This clone was counted between two and nine times. This chain connects TRBV11-3 to TRBJ2-1; D gene unclear. CDR1 and CDR2 (germline): SGHNT, YENEEA. V dropped 4 bases and J dropped 4 bases, with 17 bases sitting between them. This CDR3 is built from 16 residues. CDR3 nucleotides: TGTGCCAGCAGCTCCGAGTCGAGTTTAGTGTACAATGAGCAGTTCTTC. Its protein product is CASSSESSLVYNEQFF.

This clone occurred many times. The gene calls are TRBV9 and TRBJ1-2; 7 bases are shared with TRBD1. V shed 0 bases, J shed 4 bases, and the junction held 6 bases outside the gene matches. The CDR3 is 15 amino acids. Germline CDR1 reads SGDLS; CDR2 reads YYNGEE. The CDR3 reads CASSVDPWTGYGYTF. CDR3 DNA sequence: TGTGCCAGCAGCGTAGACCCTTGGACAGGCTATGGCTACACCTTC.

The chain employs TRBV7-2 and TRBJ2-1; 8 bases are shared with TRBD1. V lost 4 bases and J lost 4; bases outside the gene matches: 18. Germline lookup yields CDR1 SGHTA and CDR2 FQGNSA. The CDR3 is made up of 19 amino acids. The CDR3 spells CASSSIGLRDRRIYNEQFF. The CDR3 nucleotides are TGTGCCAGCAGCTCCATCGGTCTTAGGGACAGGCGGATTTACAATGAGCAGTTCTTC.

The rearrangement uses TRBV10-1 and TRBJ1-6, with D perhaps TRBD1 (6 bases). CDR1 is WNHNN and CDR2 is SYGVQD in the germline V gene (reference sequence). Trimming took off 0 bases at V and 10 bases at J, with 13 bases between the two ends. The length of the CDR3 is 15 residues. The CDR3 reads CASSESTRGGSPLHF. The CDR3 coding sequence is TGCGCCAGCAGTGAGTCTACCAGGGGCGGCTCACCCCTCCACTTT.

The rearrangement joins TRBV10-1 to TRBJ2-7; tentative D call: TRBD2 (6 bases). Germline assignment: CDR1 WNHNN and CDR2 SYGVQD (reference sequence). The V end was cut by 5 bases, the J end by 2 bases, with 13 bases between. CDR3 length equals 14 residues. CDR3 loop: CASSPPGRAYEQYF. In DNA form, the CDR3 reads TGCGCCAGCAGTCCCCCCGGGAGAGCCTACGAGCAGTACTTC.